The rows below give T cell receptor beta chains drawn from one sample of a study of shared clonotypes between healthy human individuals. Produced via immunoSEQ multiplex PCR; TCRdb's table is partial and in-frame only. The profile shows over a million clones, around 98% of them singletons. Sequencing input: naive CD4+ T cells sorted from blood. These receptors were obtained from a man aged 25-45 years in good health. CDR3s include the opening cysteine and the closing phenylalanine or tryptophan. D genes are given only for firm matches. Rows may omit the clone size; those that give it use once, few, many or a size class.

V	size	D	J	CDR3
TRBV5-1	-	-	TRBJ1-5	CASSLAGLSNQPQHF
TRBV7-9	-	TRBD1	TRBJ1-5	CASSSRQGGQPQHF
TRBV7-9	-	-	TRBJ2-1	CASSSLRGSADNEQFF
TRBV19	-	-	TRBJ1-5	CASSKGTYQPQHF
TRBV18	once	-	TRBJ1-4	CASSPLVGGTNEKLFF
TRBV7-9	-	-	TRBJ2-7	CASSLDPYEQYF
TRBV5-4	-	-	TRBJ2-5	CAWRGNGGETQYF
TRBV13	once	TRBD1	TRBJ2-6	CASSLYTGDSGANVLTF
TRBV7-2	-	-	TRBJ2-1	CASSLAGSSYNEQFF
TRBV28	-	-	TRBJ1-4	CASSFGGAVSNEKLFF
TRBV28	-	-	TRBJ2-7	CASSSMYEQYF
TRBV5-1	-	-	TRBJ1-1	CASSLVGTNTEAFF
TRBV2	-	-	TRBJ1-1	CASSSREGTEAFF
TRBV10-3	-	-	TRBJ1-1	CALSPNRENTEAFF
TRBV4-1	-	-	TRBJ2-1	CASSPLPRGGLNEQFF
TRBV7-2	-	-	TRBJ2-6	CASSLSPGLIGGANVLTF
TRBV15	-	-	TRBJ2-1	CATSPLPADSSYNEQFF
TRBV9	-	-	TRBJ2-1	CASSVDGGRNEQFF
TRBV18	-	-	TRBJ2-3	CASSPTTVSTDTQYF
TRBV10-3	once	TRBD2	TRBJ2-7	CAISTSGSSYEQYF
TRBV6-1	-	-	TRBJ2-7	CASSMDFGPYEQYF
TRBV9	few	-	TRBJ2-1	CASSVTPGMGISSYNEQFF
TRBV18	-	-	TRBJ2-5	CASSPARETQYF
TRBV28	-	-	TRBJ1-2	CASSFPRGNDYGYTF
TRBV4-3	-	-	TRBJ2-7	CASSPLRNTAYEQYF
TRBV19	-	TRBD2	TRBJ2-2	CASSFRRGRFTGELFF
TRBV19	-	-	TRBJ1-1	CASSWGLETEAFF
TRBV19	once	TRBD1	TRBJ1-1	CASRHRGWLDPNTEAFF
TRBV7-2	once	-	TRBJ2-1	CASSQLPSSYNEQFF
TRBV18	-	TRBD1	TRBJ1-3	CASSPVIHVPGTGSRISGNTIYF
TRBV11-2	-	TRBD2	TRBJ2-1	CASSLALAGAYNEQFF
TRBV5-4	-	TRBD2	TRBJ2-1	CATSWGGSGGYNEQFF
TRBV6-5	-	-	TRBJ2-1	CASSMTRYNEQFF
TRBV28	-	TRBD1	TRBJ1-5	CASSLSLAGGLGNQPQHF
TRBV10-3	-	-	TRBJ2-6	CAISEGVTGANVLTF
TRBV29-1	-	TRBD1	TRBJ1-2	CSVADRGNYGYTF
TRBV16	-	TRBD2	TRBJ2-1	CASSPLADNEQFF
TRBV28	-	TRBD2	TRBJ2-7	CASSLRGRAYEQYF
TRBV6-5	-	-	TRBJ1-1	CASSYSSFLTEAFF
TRBV18	-	TRBD2	TRBJ2-2	CASSPGLAGTGELFF
TRBV27	-	-	TRBJ1-5	CASSWGHLGQPQHF
TRBV15	-	-	TRBJ1-1	CATSRRGSLNTEAFF
TRBV19	-	-	TRBJ1-5	CASRGWDSNQPQHF
TRBV5-1	-	TRBD2	TRBJ2-1	CASSLVLAGASNEQFF
TRBV2	-	-	TRBJ2-1	CASGLQRHEQFF
TRBV5-1	-	-	TRBJ1-5	CASSLDGTQPQHF
TRBV28	once	-	TRBJ2-6	CASSLQGLGTGANVLTF
TRBV27	-	-	TRBJ2-7	CASSLARGGADQNIPQYF